The clone carrying this TCR beta chain was counted a few times. Assay: immunoSEQ multiplex PCR; the TCRdb copy retains only in-frame clones and omits some. The table records 50,000 to 65,000 clones, roughly 86% of them present only once. CDR1 and CDR2 (germline): SGHNT, YYREEE (reference sequence). The V end lost 4 bases, the J end lost 4 bases, and 8 bases lay between the germline ends. This CDR3 contains 12 residues. The source of the sample is a study of technical replicates of blood from several donors. The sequence was collected from a human donor in good health. Some clones in this sample may be carry-over from other donors' samples. Input material: PBMCs. The rearrangement joins TRBV5-4 to TRBJ1-1; the D is unclear. The CDR3 loop is CASSAASTEAFF. CDR3 DNA: TGTGCCAGCAGCGCCGCGAGCACTGAAGCTTTCTTT.